Following are 24 T cell receptor beta chains from one sample sequenced in a study of cytomegalovirus exposure and HLA in healthy donors. Both 60 Vbeta primers and 13 Jbeta primers went into the PCR. TCRdb's copy holds only in-frame clones and misses some; the assay was immunoSEQ multiplex PCR. Of 200,000 to 250,000 clones in the sample, 82% were seen once. The sequenced sample consisted of PBMCs. The source of these receptors is a woman in her 40s in good health and CMV-seropositive.

The chain recombines TRBV5-1 with TRBJ2-2, with 10 bases aligning to TRBD2. Germline V gene data show CDR1 as SGHRS and CDR2 as YFSETQ. The J segment lost 3 bases and the V segment lost 0 bases, leaving 2 bases of the junction unmatched. The CDR3 contains 16 residues. The CDR3 loop reads CASSLVLAGDTGELFF. The CDR3 region has the DNA TGCGCCAGCAGCTTGGTTCTAGCGGGAGACACCGGGGAGCTGTTTTTT.

This clone has more than one count but fewer than ten. V and J are TRBV5-1 and TRBJ2-2; the D is unclear. From germline, CDR1 is SGHRS and CDR2 YFSETQ. The CDR3 is made up of 13 amino acids. Trimming cost V 0 bases and J 10 bases, with 10 bases left between them. The CDR3 reads CASSLDSGVELFF. In nucleotides, the CDR3 is TGCGCCAGCAGCTTGGATTCGGGTGTGGAGCTGTTTTTT.

Only one count was recorded for this clone. This sample includes further DNA sequences coding for the same CDR3. The DNA of the CDR3 is TGTGCCAGCAGCTCCGTCCCGAACACTGAAGCTTTCTTT. The encoded protein is CASSSVPNTEAFF. The chain is built from TRBV7-2 and TRBJ1-1; no clear D gene. Germline V gives CDR1 SGHTA, CDR2 FQGNSA. This CDR3 contains 13 residues. The ends were cut back, 4 bases at V and 1 base at J, with 7 bases in the middle.

The CDR3 sequence is CAWSYTGGFSGNTIYF. DNA of the CDR3: TGTGCCTGGAGTTATACAGGGGGATTCTCTGGAAACACCATATATTTT. The chain uses TRBV30 and TRBJ1-3; 8 bases agree with TRBD1. Per the germline V gene, CDR1 is GTSNPN and CDR2 is SVGIG (reference sequence). V lost 2 bases, J lost 0 bases, and 6 bases stayed unmatched. The CDR3 has 16 residues.

This chain uses TRBV5-1 with TRBJ2-4, with D maybe TRBD1 (5 bases). Germline loops: CDR1 SGHRS, CDR2 YFSETQ. Trimming took 1 base from V and 1 from J, leaving 6 bases between them. The CDR3 contains 14 residues. For the CDR3, the DNA is TGCGCCAGCAGCTTGAACAGGGCCAAAAACATTCAGTACTTC. Its translation: CASSLNRAKNIQYF.

J is TRBJ2-7 and V is TRBV13; D perhaps matches TRBD2 (6 bases). V lost 5 bases to trimming and J lost 5 bases, with 16 bases between them. Per germline, CDR1 PRHDT and CDR2 FYEKMQ (reference sequence). The CDR3 extends over 14 amino acids. The CDR3 sequence: CASSTLGSAHEQYF. The CDR3 DNA reads as TGTGCCAGCAGCACCCTCGGGAGCGCCCACGAGCAGTACTTC.

J is TRBJ1-5 and V is TRBV28, with a weak D call TRBD1 (5 bases). The germline gives CDR1 MDHEN, CDR2 SYDVKM. Trimming took 6 bases from V and 4 from J, leaving 22 bases between them. The length of the CDR3 is 17 residues. The CDR3 loop is CASSQVHPWGGNQPQHF. The CDR3 DNA reads as TGTGCCAGCAGCCAAGTACATCCCTGGGGGGGAAATCAGCCCCAGCATTTT.

The chain joins TRBV18 to TRBJ1-1, with D possibly TRBD1 on 6 matching bases. CDR3 length equals 17 residues. V was shortened by 2 bases and J by 0 bases, with 16 bases between the two germline ends. The germline V gene encodes CDR1 KGHSH and CDR2 LQKENI. CDR3 sequence (DNA): TGTGCCAGCTCACCAGTCCCGGACAGAGTATTGAACACTGAAGCTTTCTTT. Translation: CASSPVPDRVLNTEAFF.

Worth noting for this clone: The sample carries other DNA sequences with the same CDR3. This rearrangement joins TRBV7-9 to TRBJ1-1, with 9 nucleotides matching TRBD1. This CDR3 region has 14 residues. Germline-derived CDR1 and CDR2 are SEHNR and FQNEAQ (reference sequence). Losses at the gene ends were 3 bases for V and 5 bases for J; bases not matched to a gene: 4. The CDR3: CASSLGQGKTEAFF. CDR3 coding DNA: TGTGCCAGCAGCTTGGGACAGGGTAAGACTGAAGCTTTCTTT.

The V and J genes are TRBV11-2 and TRBJ2-7; D might be TRBD2 (6 bases). CDR3 size: 12 residues. The V gene lost 5 bases and the J gene lost 4 bases, with 9 bases spanning the gap. CDR1 is SGHAT, CDR2 FQNNGV, per germline. CDR3 nucleotide sequence: TGTGCCAGCAGCCCTGCGGGGTACGAGCAGTACTTC. It specifies CASSPAGYEQYF. The variable domain in full, with the rest retrieved from reference TRBV11-2 and TRBJ2-7, is EAGVAQSPRYKIIEKRQSVAFWCNPISGHATLYWYQQILGQGPKLLIQFQNNGVVDDSQLPKDRFSAERLKGVDSTLKIQPAKLEDSAVYLCASSPAGYEQYFGPGTRLTVT.

With regard to this clone: The sample holds other DNA sequences that translate to the same CDR3. The chain couples TRBV2 to TRBJ1-5, with no clear D. The CDR3 contains 15 residues. Germline values: CDR1 SNHLY, CDR2 FYNNEI. The V and J ends lost 2 bases and 3 bases respectively, with 11 bases between them. The CDR3 DNA is TGTGCCAGCAGTGAAAGCGGCAGGCCCAATCAGCCCCAGCATTTT. Amino acid sequence: CASSESGRPNQPQHF.

This clone has more than one count but fewer than ten. The chain couples TRBV18 to TRBJ2-1; possible D gene TRBD1, 5 bases. Per germline, CDR1 KGHSH and CDR2 LQKENI. V was cut by 2 bases and J by 5 bases, with 7 bases left in between. This CDR3 is built from 13 residues. CDR3 protein: CASSPTRDNEQFF. CDR3 nucleotides: TGTGCCAGCTCACCAACCAGGGACAATGAGCAGTTCTTC.

This clone came up once. V and J are TRBV2 and TRBJ2-2; TRBD1 is a possible D gene (5 bases). The CDR3 totals 14 residues. Looked up from germline, CDR1 is SNHLY and CDR2 is FYNNEI. Between the trimmed V and J ends, which lost 5 bases and 5 bases, there was a span of 12 bases. The CDR3 here is CASSPGRSTGELFF. CDR3 sequence (DNA): TGTGCCAGCAGTCCAGGGCGATCAACCGGGGAGCTGTTTTTT.

In regard to this clone: The sample holds other DNA sequences that translate to the same CDR3. The V gene is TRBV19, the J gene TRBJ1-1; no clear D gene. The CDR3 is made up of 13 amino acids. The V gene's germline CDR1 is LNHDA and CDR2 SQIVND (reference sequence). With 3 bases removed from V and 1 base from J, the gap between germline ends came to 6 bases. The CDR3 DNA reads TGTGCCAGTAGTATCCGAGGGAACACTGAAGCTTTCTTT. Translation gives CASSIRGNTEAFF.

The chain is built from TRBV9 and TRBJ1-1; D not certain. Trimming removed 0 bases at V and 3 bases at J, with 12 bases between. In germline, CDR1 is SGDLS, CDR2 YYNGEE. This CDR3 spans 15 amino acids. Here the CDR3 DNA reads TGTGCCAGCAGCGTAGGGTCGGGGATTCACACTGAAGCTTTCTTT. Its protein product is CASSVGSGIHTEAFF.

The chain recombines TRBV5-4 with TRBJ2-3; tentative D call: TRBD2 (5 bases). Germline values: CDR1 SGHNT, CDR2 YYREEE (reference sequence). Trimming cost V 1 base and J 5 bases, with 8 bases left between them. The length of the CDR3 is 13 residues. Here the CDR3 reads CASSLSGRDTQYF. The CDR3 region has the DNA TGTGCCAGCAGCTTGTCGGGGAGAGATACGCAGTATTTT.

This clone was counted only a few times. The V call is TRBV27, the J call TRBJ2-7; 7 nucleotides agree with TRBD1. The CDR3 loop spans 15 amino acids. Trimming removed 2 bases from V and 0 bases from J; junction bases left unmatched: 4. The germline V gene encodes CDR1 MNHEY and CDR2 SMNVEV (reference sequence). The CDR3, as DNA: TGTGCCAGCAGTTTACGAGACAGGGACTCCTACGAGCAGTACTTC. This gives the protein CASSLRDRDSYEQYF.

This clone appeared a single time. The junction departs from the called germline gene at one end, perhaps through a read error. The genes are TRBV19 and TRBJ1-2, with TRBD1 matching over 7 bases. CDR3 length equals 14 residues. CDR1 is LNHDA and CDR2 is SQIVND in the germline V gene (reference sequence). The CDR3 nucleotides are TGTGCCAGTAGCATAGAGACAGGGACCCATGGCTACACCTTC. Its translation: CASSIETGTHGYTF.

The rearrangement uses TRBV2 and TRBJ1-1, with 11 bases matching TRBD1. This CDR3 has 17 amino acids. The J segment lost 0 bases and the V segment lost 6 bases, leaving 9 bases of the junction unmatched. Germline CDR1 is SNHLY and CDR2 is FYNNEI. In DNA form, the CDR3 reads TGTGCCAGCAGGTGGGGACAGGGGGTAAACATGAACACTGAAGCTTTCTTT. As protein: CASRWGQGVNMNTEAFF.

This chain joins TRBV5-6 and TRBJ1-1; 9 bases line up with TRBD1. CDR1 SGHDT and CDR2 YYEEEE come from the germline V gene. With 5 bases clipped from V and 5 bases from J, the junction kept 7 bases outside the gene matches. The CDR3 runs 14 residues. In nucleotides, the CDR3 is TGTGCCAGCAGTTACAGGGGGCGAGGGACTGAAGCTTTCTTT. This codes for CASSYRGRGTEAFF.

The chain is built from TRBV7-2 and TRBJ2-6; no clear D gene. The ends were cut back, 1 base at V and 1 base at J, with 5 bases in the middle. The CDR3 consists of 15 residues. Germline V CDR1 and CDR2: SGHTA, FQGNSA. Written as DNA, the CDR3 is TGTGCCAGCAGCTTAGGGCAATCTGGGGCCAACGTCCTGACTTTC. Protein sequence: CASSLGQSGANVLTF. The complete variable domain, with remaining parts taken from reference TRBV7-2 and TRBJ2-6, reads GAGVSQSPSNKVTEKGKDVELRCDPISGHTALYWYRQSLGQGLEFLIYFQGNSAPDKSGLPSDRFSAERTGGSVSTLTIQRTQQEDSAVYLCASSLGQSGANVLTFGAGSRLTVL.

The chain links TRBV5-4 to TRBJ2-5; 7 bases agree with TRBD2. Germline assignment: CDR1 SGHNT and CDR2 YYREEE (reference sequence). J was trimmed by 4 bases and V by 0 bases; bases with no gene match: 6. This CDR3 has 15 amino acids. The CDR3 is CASSLAGGLGETQYF. CDR3 nucleotides: TGTGCCAGCAGCTTGGCGGGGGGTTTAGGAGAGACCCAGTACTTC. The variable domain in full, completed from reference TRBV5-4 and TRBJ2-5, reads ETGVTQSPTHLIKTRGQQVTLRCSSQSGHNTVSWYQQALGQGPQFIFQYYREEENGRGNFPPRFSGLQFPNYSSELNVNALELDDSALYLCASSLAGGLGETQYFGPGTRLLVL.

The rearrangement joins TRBV11-3 to TRBJ2-2; possible D gene TRBD2, 7 bases. Germline CDR1 is SGHNT and CDR2 is YENEEA. Trimming left V 4 bases short and J 7 bases short, with 16 bases between. The CDR3 length is 15 residues. The CDR3 DNA is TGTGCCAGCAGCTCGGCCACAGGGAGGGTCGGGGAGCTGTTTTTT. Protein sequence: CASSSATGRVGELFF.

V gene TRBV18 combines with J gene TRBJ1-3; 7 nucleotides align to TRBD1. V lost 0 bases, J lost 9 bases, and 8 bases stayed unmatched. The V gene's germline CDR1 is KGHSH and CDR2 LQKENI. The CDR3 is 15 residues long. Here the CDR3 reads CASSPPGTASSTIYF. The CDR3 DNA is TGTGCCAGCTCACCACCCGGGACAGCTTCGTCCACCATATATTTT.